This is a list of T cell receptor beta chains from one sample in a study of Graves' ophthalmopathy and Graves' hyperthyroidism. One entry per CDR3 protein results from TCRdb running MiXCR on the multiplex PCR reads. The sample holds about 400,000 distinct CDR3 sequences; around 18% are singletons and the top ten take roughly 1.6%. What was sequenced was peripheral blood. Receptor source: a woman aged 18-35 years with Graves' ophthalmopathy. Each CDR3 is given with its conserved first and last residue.

j_gene	v_gene	CDR3aa
TRBJ1-3	TRBV20-1	CSARDYRTGGRTGNTIYF
TRBJ1-6	TRBV12-3/TRBV12-4	CASRTPGTNNSPLHF
TRBJ2-7	TRBV19	CASNPGLLEYEQYF
TRBJ1-3	TRBV20-1	CSARGLLLTGNTIYF
TRBJ1-2	TRBV7-2	CASSLDEGTYGYTF
TRBJ2-2	TRBV28	CASSRANTGELFF
TRBJ2-7	TRBV7-2	CASSFVEGQVYEQYF
TRBJ1-3	TRBV12-3/TRBV12-4	CASSLEAASGNTIYF
TRBJ2-2	TRBV9	CASSAGTAPTGELFF
TRBJ1-2	TRBV28	CASNIWGGNYGYTF
TRBJ2-2	TRBV12-3/TRBV12-4	CASSLGPTGELFF
TRBJ2-7	TRBV6-2/TRBV6-3	CASSEGTGLSLF
TRBJ1-2	TRBV11-2	CASSSRTDGYTF
TRBJ2-7	TRBV6-2/TRBV6-3	CASGRHDYEQYF
TRBJ2-7	TRBV6-1	CASTSGTSGSPQYF
TRBJ2-7	TRBV7-7	CASSLGTGAAYEQYF
TRBJ1-1	TRBV6-1	CASSEGTGVKAFF
TRBJ2-5	TRBV30	CAWSLIAGVRQETQYF
TRBJ2-5	TRBV5-1	CASRRGVLQETQYF
TRBJ2-5	TRBV15	CATSLSGGGAQETQYF
TRBJ1-2	TRBV7-3	CASSLRSPNQDNYGYTF
TRBJ1-5	TRBV2	CASSETPTFVSQHF
TRBJ1-2	TRBV11-2	CASSLYRGGYTF